Shown below are 10 T cell receptor beta chains from a single sample sequenced in a study of T cell repertoires in ileal Crohn's disease. Time point specified: neoterminal ileum biopsy at postoperative endoscopy, about 6 months after surgery. Repertoires were generated with immunoSEQ multiplex PCR, while TCRdb's copy carries only in-frame clones and drops some. In the table there are more than 2,500 clones, around 70% of which are singletons. The sample consisted of ileal tissue. These receptors were taken from an adult with Crohn's disease.

The chain combines TRBV9 with TRBJ2-7; D remains unclear. Between the trimmed V and J ends, which lost 0 bases and 0 bases, there was a span of 10 bases. Germline CDR1 and CDR2: SGDLS and YYNGEE. This CDR3 spans 15 amino acids. In nucleotides, the CDR3 is TGTGCCAGCAGCGTAGGCCCAGGTTACTCCTACGAGCAGTACTTC. Translation: CASSVGPGYSYEQYF.

The J gene is TRBJ1-4, the V gene TRBV27, with TRBD1 matching 8 bases. The CDR3 length is 12 residues. The V gene's germline CDR1 is MNHEY and CDR2 SMNVEV (reference sequence). Unmatched junction bases numbered 0, after V lost 4 bases and J lost 8 bases. CDR3 sequence reads: CASSYRGEKLFF. The DNA of the CDR3 is TGTGCCAGCAGTTACAGGGGGGAAAAACTGTTTTTT.

V and J are TRBV2 and TRBJ2-4; 9 nucleotides align to TRBD2. Germline CDR1 and CDR2: SNHLY and FYNNEI. The CDR3 sequence is 20 residues long. With V trimmed by 2 bases and J by 3 bases, 17 bases remained unmatched. In nucleotides, the CDR3 is TGTGCCAGCAGTGAAAAGCCGTCTTCGCGGGGGGGCTGGGACAAAAACATTCAGTACTTC. Translation gives CASSEKPSSRGGWDKNIQYF.

The chain uses TRBV9 and TRBJ2-5, with D maybe TRBD1 (6 bases). The germline V gene has CDR1 SGDLS and CDR2 YYNGEE. V lost 4 bases and J 0 bases, leaving 13 bases between the germline ends. This CDR3 comprises 15 residues. CDR3 nucleotide sequence: TGTGCCAGCAGCCCCTATGGACAGCACCAAGAGACCCAGTACTTC. Protein: CASSPYGQHQETQYF.

The V call is TRBV12-5, the J call TRBJ1-4; D is unclear. V lost 1 base to trimming and J lost 7 bases, with 10 bases between them. The CDR3 runs to 14 residues. The germline gives CDR1 LGHNT, CDR2 FRNRAP. The CDR3: CASGLGSEIEKLFF. CDR3 in DNA: TGTGCTAGTGGTTTGGGAAGTGAGATTGAAAAACTGTTTTTT.

This chain uses TRBV29-1 with TRBJ2-2, with D perhaps matching TRBD2 (7 bases). CDR1 is SQVTM, CDR2 ANQGSEA, per germline. The CDR3 runs 13 residues. Trimming removed 5 bases from V and 4 bases from J, with 11 bases in between. The CDR3: CSVYREGTGELFF. The CDR3 bases are TGCAGCGTTTACAGGGAGGGCACCGGGGAGCTGTTTTTT.

This chain uses TRBV2 with TRBJ1-1; D perhaps matches TRBD1 (5 bases). Germline V gene lookup returns CDR1 SNHLY and CDR2 FYNNEI. This CDR3 is 14 amino acids long. Trimming stripped 6 bases from V and 4 bases from J, with 15 bases between. The CDR3 DNA follows: TGTGCCAGCAGCAATACAGTAAGGGGCACTGAAGCTTTCTTT. Protein sequence: CASSNTVRGTEAFF.

J is TRBJ1-5 and V is TRBV6-6; D not resolved. CDR1 and CDR2 from the germline V gene are MNHNY and SVGAGI (reference sequence). The CDR3 has 13 residues. Trimming left V 4 bases short and J 5 bases short, with 9 bases between. The CDR3 coding sequence is TGTGCCAGCAGTTTGAGGAGGGATCAGCCCCAGCATTTT. This sequence encodes CASSLRRDQPQHF.

This clone has just a few counts. This sequence joins TRBV29-1 and TRBJ2-1; 7 bases are shared with TRBD2. CDR3 length equals 11 residues. Germline V gives CDR1 SQVTM, CDR2 ANQGSEA. V trimming: 6 bases; J trimming: 4 bases; junction bases outside the gene matches: 0. The CDR3 DNA follows: TGCAGCGTCGGGGGGTACAATGAGCAGTTCTTC. Its translation: CSVGGYNEQFF.

As concerns this clone: This sample also contains other DNA sequences that code for the same CDR3. V is TRBV6-1 and J is TRBJ1-2; possible D gene TRBD1, 5 bases. This CDR3 contains 13 residues. From germline, CDR1 is MNHNS and CDR2 SASEGT. V lost 9 bases, J lost 8 bases, and 19 bases lay in between. In nucleotides, the CDR3 is TGTGCCAGTAAGACGTGGGGGGTGGGCGGCTACACCTTC. Protein sequence: CASKTWGVGGYTF.